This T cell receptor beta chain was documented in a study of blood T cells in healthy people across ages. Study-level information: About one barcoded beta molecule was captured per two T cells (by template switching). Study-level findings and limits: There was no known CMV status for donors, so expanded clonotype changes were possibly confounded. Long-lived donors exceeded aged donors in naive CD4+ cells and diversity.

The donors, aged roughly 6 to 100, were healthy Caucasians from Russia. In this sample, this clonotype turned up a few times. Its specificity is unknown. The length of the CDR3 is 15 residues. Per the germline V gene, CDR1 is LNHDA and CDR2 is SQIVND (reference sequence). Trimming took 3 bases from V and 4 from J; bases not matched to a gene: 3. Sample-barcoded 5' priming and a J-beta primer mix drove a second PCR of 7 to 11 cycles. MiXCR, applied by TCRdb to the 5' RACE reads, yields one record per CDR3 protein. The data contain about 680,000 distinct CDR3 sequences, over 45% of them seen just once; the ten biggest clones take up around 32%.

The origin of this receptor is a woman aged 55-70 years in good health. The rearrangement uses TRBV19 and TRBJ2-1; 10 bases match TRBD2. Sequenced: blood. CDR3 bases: TGTGCCAGTAGTATCACTAGCGGGACGTACAATGAGCAGTTCTTC. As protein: CASSITSGTYNEQFF.